This T cell receptor (beta chain) was retrieved from a study of blood T cell repertoires in COVID-19. Study context: Spain, Italy and the United States supplied samples that represented acute and convalescent COVID-19. Sample material is recorded as cDNA or gDNA derived from T cells, B-cell-depleted T cells, or PBMCs.

The method was immunoSEQ multiplex PCR; TCRdb's version includes in-frame clones alone and lacks a portion of them. Seen here are approximately 490,000 clones, 70% to 90% observed once, and the top ten hold 8% to 9.5%. Germline V gives CDR1 ENHRY, CDR2 SYGVKD. J was trimmed by 4 bases and V by 3 bases; bases with no gene match: 8. The CDR3 runs to 15 residues. The TCR comes from an older woman who had recovered from COVID-19. The sample comprised PBMCs or T cells enriched from blood (not recorded which). This chain joins TRBV10-3 and TRBJ1-1, with 7 bases identical to TRBD1. The CDR3 reads CAISELTGFGTEAFF. Here the CDR3 DNA reads TGTGCCATCAGTGAATTGACAGGGTTTGGCACTGAAGCTTTCTTT.